The subject of this entry is one T cell receptor (beta chain). There is no known antigen for this receptor. No per-base quality is available; no much larger clone lies one base away. This sample stems from a study of blood T cell repertoires in COVID-19 (dated by TCRdb to about 2020). About the investigation overall: Collaborator samples came from the United States, Italy and Spain and covered acute and convalescent phases of COVID-19. Deeply sampled blood TCRbeta repertoires from subjects exposed to, actively infected with, or recovered from COVID-19 were included in the dataset. Samples came from the ongoing ImmuneRACE study (first 160 participants) plus 1,254 subjects from 6 global collaborators. The material from the prospective study consisted of cDNA or gDNA derived from T cells, B-cell-depleted T cells, or PBMCs. Sample metadata almost always included a de-identified subject ID, COVID-19 status, age in years and sex. The repertoires were made available in a free public database intended to serve as a resource for research on the immune response to SARS-CoV-2. Where HLA class I and class II types were available, the types were taken from metadata supplied by the sample provider, not from assay-based typing. Study-level results and caveats: How much clinical and demographic metadata was included differed by source and by participant, and the metadata was provided uncurated.

TCRbeta CDR3 regions were amplified from genomic DNA using the immunoSEQ Assay, a bias-controlled multiplex PCR. The paper's processing steps were these. The number of nucleated cells in each sample was estimated by amplification of reference gene primers within the assay. To quantify the absolute abundance of each unique TCRbeta CDR3 rearrangement, sequence reads were collapsed and filtered. Productive Simpson clonality was computed per sample as the square root of Simpson's diversity index over productive rearrangements. This is the immuneACCESS table as TCRdb keeps it, with only in-frame sequences that have V and J called. A part of the clones is gone; compared with another copy, unresolved V genes explain less than half, and the rest is unexplained. Clone size and the V and J calls come from that table; the DNA yielded D and trimming. Recorded for this sample are around 33,000 clones; 90% of them occurred a single time. Clones ranked in the top ten supply approximately 19% of the sample.

The collaborating institutions used their own protocols to collect whole blood in K2EDTA tubes. For TCRbeta analysis, collaborators shipped samples as frozen whole blood, isolated PBMCs, or DNA extracted from either of those sample types. V lost 6 bases and J lost 4 bases; the stretch between them is 16 bases long. For CDR1 and CDR2, the germline V gene lists MNHEY and SVGAGI. The CDR3 spans 15 residues, from the cysteine through the phenylalanine. The only DNA kept is the CDR3, 45 bases in frame from the first base. The chain uses TRBV6-5 and TRBJ1-5; the D gene is possibly TRBD1, with 6 bases matching. The sequencing sample was made of peripheral blood. This TCR came from a man aged 80 or over with acute or convalescent COVID-19. The encoded CDR3 is CASSSSRGGNQPQHF. The DNA reads as follows: TGTGCCAGCAGCTCTTCCAGGGGTGGGAATCAGCCCCAGCATTTT.